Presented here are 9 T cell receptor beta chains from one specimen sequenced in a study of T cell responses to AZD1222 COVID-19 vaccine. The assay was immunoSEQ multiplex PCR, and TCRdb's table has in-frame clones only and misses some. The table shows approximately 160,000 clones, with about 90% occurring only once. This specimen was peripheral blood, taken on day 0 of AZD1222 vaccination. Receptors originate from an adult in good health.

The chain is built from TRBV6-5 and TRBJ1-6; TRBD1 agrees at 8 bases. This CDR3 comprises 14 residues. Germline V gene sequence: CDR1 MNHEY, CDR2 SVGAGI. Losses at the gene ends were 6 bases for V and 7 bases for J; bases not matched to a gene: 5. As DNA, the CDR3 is TGTGCCAGCAGAAAGCACAGGGGGAATTCACCCCTCCACTTT. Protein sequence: CASRKHRGNSPLHF.

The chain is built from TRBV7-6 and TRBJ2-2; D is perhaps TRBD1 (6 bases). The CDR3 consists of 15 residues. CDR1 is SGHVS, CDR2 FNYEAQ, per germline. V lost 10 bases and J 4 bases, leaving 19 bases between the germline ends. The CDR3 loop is CATGMRGMVTGELFF. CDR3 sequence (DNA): TGTGCCACCGGAATGAGGGGGATGGTCACCGGGGAGCTGTTTTTT. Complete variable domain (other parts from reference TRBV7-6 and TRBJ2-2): GAGVSQSPRYKVTKRGQDVALRCDPISGHVSLYWYRQALGQGPEFLTYFNYEAQQDKSGLPNDRFSAERPEGSISTLTIQRTEQRDSAMYRCATGMRGMVTGELFFGEGSRLTVL.

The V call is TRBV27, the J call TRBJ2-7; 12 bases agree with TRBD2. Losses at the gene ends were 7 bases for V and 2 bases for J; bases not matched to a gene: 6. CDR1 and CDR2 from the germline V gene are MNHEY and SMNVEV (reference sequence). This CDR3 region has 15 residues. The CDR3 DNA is TGTGCCAGCACTCCAAGACTAGCGGGAGCCTACGAGCAGTACTTC. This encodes CASTPRLAGAYEQYF.

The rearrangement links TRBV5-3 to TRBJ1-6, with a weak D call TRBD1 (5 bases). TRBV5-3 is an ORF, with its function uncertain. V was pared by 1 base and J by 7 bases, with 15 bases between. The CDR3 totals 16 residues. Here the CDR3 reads CARSLWGWGGNSPLHF. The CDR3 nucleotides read TGTGCCAGAAGCTTGTGGGGGTGGGGCGGAAATTCACCCCTCCACTTT.

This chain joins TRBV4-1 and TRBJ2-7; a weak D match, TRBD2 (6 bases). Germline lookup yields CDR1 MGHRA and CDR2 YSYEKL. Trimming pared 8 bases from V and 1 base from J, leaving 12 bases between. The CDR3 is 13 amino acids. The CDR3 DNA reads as TGCGCCAGCGGCGGGGTGGGTTCCTACGAGCAGTACTTC. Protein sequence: CASGGVGSYEQYF.

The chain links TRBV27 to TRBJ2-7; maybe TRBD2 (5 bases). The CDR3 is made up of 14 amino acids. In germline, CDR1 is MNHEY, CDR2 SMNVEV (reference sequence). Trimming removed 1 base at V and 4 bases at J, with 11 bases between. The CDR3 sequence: CASSLLPGWYEQYF. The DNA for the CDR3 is TGTGCCAGCAGTTTATTACCGGGGTGGTACGAGCAGTACTTC.

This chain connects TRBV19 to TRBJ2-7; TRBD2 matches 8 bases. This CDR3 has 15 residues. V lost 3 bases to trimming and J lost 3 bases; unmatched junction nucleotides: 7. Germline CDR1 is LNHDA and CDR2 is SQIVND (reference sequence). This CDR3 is CASSIALAGGYEQYF. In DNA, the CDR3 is TGTGCCAGTAGTATTGCCCTAGCGGGCGGCTACGAGCAGTACTTC. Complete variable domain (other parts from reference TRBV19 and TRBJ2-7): DGGITQSPKYLFRKEGQNVTLSCEQNLNHDAMYWYRQDPGQGLRLIYYSQIVNDFQKGDIAEGYSVSREKKESFPLTVTSAQKNPTAFYLCASSIALAGGYEQYFGPGTRLTVT.

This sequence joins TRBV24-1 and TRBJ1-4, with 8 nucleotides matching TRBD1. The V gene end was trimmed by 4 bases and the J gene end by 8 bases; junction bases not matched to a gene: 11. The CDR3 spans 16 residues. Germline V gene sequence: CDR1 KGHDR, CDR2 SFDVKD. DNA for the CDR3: TGTGCCACCAGTGAAAACCCGACAGGGGCCAACGAAAAACTGTTTTTT. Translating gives CATSENPTGANEKLFF.

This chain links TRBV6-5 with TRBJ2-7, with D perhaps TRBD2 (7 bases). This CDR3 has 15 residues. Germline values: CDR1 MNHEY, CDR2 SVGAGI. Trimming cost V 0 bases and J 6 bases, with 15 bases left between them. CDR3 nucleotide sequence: TGTGCCAGCAGTTACTCGATGAGGGGAGGGGGCGAGCAGTACTTC. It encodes CASSYSMRGGGEQYF.